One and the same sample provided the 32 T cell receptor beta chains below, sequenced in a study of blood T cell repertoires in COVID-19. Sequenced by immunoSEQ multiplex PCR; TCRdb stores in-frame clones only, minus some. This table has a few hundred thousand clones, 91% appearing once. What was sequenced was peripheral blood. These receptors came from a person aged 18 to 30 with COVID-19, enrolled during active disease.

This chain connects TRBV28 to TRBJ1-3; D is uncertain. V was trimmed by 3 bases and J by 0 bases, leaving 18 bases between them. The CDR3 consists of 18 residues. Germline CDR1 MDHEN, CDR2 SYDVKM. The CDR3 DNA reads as TGTGCCAGCAGTTTGAGGTATCCAGTAATAAGCTCTGGAAACACCATATATTTT. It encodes CASSLRYPVISSGNTIYF.

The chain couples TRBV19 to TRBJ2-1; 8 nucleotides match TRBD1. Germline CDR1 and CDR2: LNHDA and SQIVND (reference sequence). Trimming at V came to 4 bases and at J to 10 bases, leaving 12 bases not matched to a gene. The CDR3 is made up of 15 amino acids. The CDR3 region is CASSTGMGQDLEQFF. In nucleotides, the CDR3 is TGTGCCAGTAGTACCGGAATGGGACAGGATTTGGAGCAGTTCTTC.

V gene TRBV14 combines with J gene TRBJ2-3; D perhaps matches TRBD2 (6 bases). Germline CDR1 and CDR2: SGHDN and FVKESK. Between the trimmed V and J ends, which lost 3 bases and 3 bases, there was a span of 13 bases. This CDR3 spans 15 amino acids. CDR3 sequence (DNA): TGTGCCAGCAGCCAGGGGGACGGAGGGACAGATACGCAGTATTTT. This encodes CASSQGDGGTDTQYF. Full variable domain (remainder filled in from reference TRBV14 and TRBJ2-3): EAGVTQFPSHSVIEKGQTVTLRCDPISGHDNLYWYRRVMGKEIKFLLHFVKESKQDESGMPNNRFLAERTGGTYSTLKVQPAELEDSGVYFCASSQGDGGTDTQYFGPGTRLTVL.

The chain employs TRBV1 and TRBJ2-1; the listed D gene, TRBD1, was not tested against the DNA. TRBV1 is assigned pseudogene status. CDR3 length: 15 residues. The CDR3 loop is CTSSLKGRSYNEQFF. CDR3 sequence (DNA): TGCACCAGCAGCCTCAAGGGGCGCTCCTACAATGAGCAGTTCTTC.

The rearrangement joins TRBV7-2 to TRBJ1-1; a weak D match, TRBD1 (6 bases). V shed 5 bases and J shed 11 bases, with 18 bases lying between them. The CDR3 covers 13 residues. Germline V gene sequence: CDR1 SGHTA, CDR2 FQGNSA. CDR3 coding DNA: TGTGCCAGCAGCCAGGGGATTCTGGGGGAGGCTTTCTTT. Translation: CASSQGILGEAFF.

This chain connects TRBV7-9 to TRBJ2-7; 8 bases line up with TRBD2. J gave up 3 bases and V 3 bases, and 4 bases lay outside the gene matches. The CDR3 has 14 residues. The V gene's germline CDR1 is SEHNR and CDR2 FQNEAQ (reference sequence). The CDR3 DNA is TGTGCCAGCAGCTTGCGGGGGGCCGGCTACGAGCAGTACTTC. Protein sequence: CASSLRGAGYEQYF.

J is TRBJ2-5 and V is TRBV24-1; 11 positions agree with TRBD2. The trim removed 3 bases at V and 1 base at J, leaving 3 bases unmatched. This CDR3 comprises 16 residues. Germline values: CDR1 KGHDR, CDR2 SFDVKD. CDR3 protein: CATSDLTSGTQETQYF. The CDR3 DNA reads TGTGCCACCAGTGATCTGACTAGCGGGACCCAAGAGACCCAGTACTTC.

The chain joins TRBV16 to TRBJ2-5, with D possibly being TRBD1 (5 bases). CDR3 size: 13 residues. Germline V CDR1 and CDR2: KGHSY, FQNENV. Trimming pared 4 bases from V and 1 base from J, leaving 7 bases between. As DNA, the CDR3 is TGTGCCAGCAGCCTACAGGCCCAAGAGACCCAGTACTTC. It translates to CASSLQAQETQYF.

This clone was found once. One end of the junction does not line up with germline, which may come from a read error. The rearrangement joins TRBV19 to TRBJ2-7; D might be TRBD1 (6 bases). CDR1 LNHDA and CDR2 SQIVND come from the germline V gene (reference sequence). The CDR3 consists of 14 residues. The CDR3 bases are TGTGCCAGACCTCCAGGGGAACTCAGCTACGGGCAGTACTTC. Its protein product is CARPPGELSYGQYF.

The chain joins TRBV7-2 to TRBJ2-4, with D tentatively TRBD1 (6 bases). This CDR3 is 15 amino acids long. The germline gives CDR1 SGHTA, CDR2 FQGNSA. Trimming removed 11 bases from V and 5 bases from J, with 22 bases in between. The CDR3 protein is CASRGNRMDENIQYF. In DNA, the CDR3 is TGTGCCTCCAGGGGCAATAGGATGGACGAAAACATTCAGTACTTC.

The CDR3: CAISDRAGANTDTQYF. CDR3 DNA: TGTGCCATCAGTGATCGAGCGGGAGCAAACACAGATACGCAGTATTTT. V gene TRBV10-3 combines with J gene TRBJ2-3; 8 bases map to TRBD2. Germline V gene lookup returns CDR1 ENHRY and CDR2 SYGVKD. The junction had 7 bases not matched to a gene; V was cut back by 3 bases and J by 2 bases. The CDR3 is 16 amino acids.

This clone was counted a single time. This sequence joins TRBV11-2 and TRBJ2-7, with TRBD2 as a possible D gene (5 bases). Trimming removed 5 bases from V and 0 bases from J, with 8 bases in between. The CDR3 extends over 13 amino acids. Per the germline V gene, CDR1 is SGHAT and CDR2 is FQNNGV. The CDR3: CASSPGSSYEQYF. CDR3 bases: TGTGCCAGCAGCCCTGGGAGCTCCTACGAGCAGTACTTC.

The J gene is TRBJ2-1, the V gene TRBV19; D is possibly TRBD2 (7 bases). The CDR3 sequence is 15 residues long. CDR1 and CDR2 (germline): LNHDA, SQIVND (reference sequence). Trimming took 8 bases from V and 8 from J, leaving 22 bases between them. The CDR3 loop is CASCSRGGRLDEQFF. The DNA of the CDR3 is TGTGCCAGTTGCAGCAGGGGAGGGAGACTAGATGAGCAGTTCTTC.

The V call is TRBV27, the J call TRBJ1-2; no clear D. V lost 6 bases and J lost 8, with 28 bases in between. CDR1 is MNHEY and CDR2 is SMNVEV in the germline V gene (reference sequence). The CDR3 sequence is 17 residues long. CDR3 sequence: CASRGDTDPGGLEGYTF. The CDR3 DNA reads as TGTGCCAGCAGGGGTGACACCGACCCCGGTGGGTTAGAAGGCTACACCTTC.

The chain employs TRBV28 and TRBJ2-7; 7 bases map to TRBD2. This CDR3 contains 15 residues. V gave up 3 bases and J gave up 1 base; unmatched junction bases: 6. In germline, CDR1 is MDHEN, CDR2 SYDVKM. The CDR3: CASSFTSEGSYEQYF. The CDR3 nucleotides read TGTGCCAGCAGTTTTACTAGCGAGGGTTCCTACGAGCAGTACTTC.

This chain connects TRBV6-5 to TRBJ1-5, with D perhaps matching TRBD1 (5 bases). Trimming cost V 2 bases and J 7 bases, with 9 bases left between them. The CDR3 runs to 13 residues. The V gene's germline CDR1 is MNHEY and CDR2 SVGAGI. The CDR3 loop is CASSYREGQPQHF. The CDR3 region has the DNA TGTGCCAGCAGTTACAGGGAGGGGCAGCCCCAGCATTTT.

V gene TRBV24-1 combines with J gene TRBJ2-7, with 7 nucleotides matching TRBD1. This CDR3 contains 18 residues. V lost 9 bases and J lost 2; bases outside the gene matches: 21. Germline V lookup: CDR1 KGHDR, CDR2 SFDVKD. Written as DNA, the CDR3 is TGTGCCACCTCGTCCTGGCCGAAGGGGGCTCAGAGGGCCTACGAGCAGTACTTC. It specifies CATSSWPKGAQRAYEQYF.

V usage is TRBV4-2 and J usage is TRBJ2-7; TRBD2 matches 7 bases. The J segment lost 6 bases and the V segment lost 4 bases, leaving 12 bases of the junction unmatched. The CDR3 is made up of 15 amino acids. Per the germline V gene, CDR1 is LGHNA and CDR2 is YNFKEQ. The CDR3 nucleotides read TGTGCCAGCAGCCGATTTGAGGCTAGCGGCCTCGAGCAGTACTTC. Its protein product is CASSRFEASGLEQYF.

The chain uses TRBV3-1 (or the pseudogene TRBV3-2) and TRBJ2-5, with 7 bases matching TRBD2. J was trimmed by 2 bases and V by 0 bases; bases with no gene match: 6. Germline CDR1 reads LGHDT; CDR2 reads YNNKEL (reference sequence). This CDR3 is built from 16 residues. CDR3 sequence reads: CASSQELRERQETQYF. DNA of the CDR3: TGTGCCAGCAGCCAAGAATTGCGGGAGAGACAAGAGACCCAGTACTTC.

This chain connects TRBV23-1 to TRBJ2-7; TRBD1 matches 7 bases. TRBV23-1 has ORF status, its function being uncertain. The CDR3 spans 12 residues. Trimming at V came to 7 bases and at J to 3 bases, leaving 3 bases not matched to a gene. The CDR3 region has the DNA TGCGCCAGCAAAACAGGGGACTACGAGCAGTACTTC. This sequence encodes CASKTGDYEQYF.

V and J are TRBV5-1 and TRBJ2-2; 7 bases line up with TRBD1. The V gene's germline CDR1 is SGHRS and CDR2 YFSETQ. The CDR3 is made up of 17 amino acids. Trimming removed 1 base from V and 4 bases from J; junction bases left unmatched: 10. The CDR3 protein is CASSLSGGGIGTGELFF. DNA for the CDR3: TGCGCCAGCAGCTTGTCAGGGGGTGGAATCGGCACCGGGGAGCTGTTTTTT.

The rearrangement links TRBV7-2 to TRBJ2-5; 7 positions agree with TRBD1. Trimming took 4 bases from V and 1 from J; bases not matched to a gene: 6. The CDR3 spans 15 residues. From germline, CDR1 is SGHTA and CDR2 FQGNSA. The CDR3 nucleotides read TGTGCCAGCAGCTCGACAGGGATAATCCAAGAGACCCAGTACTTC. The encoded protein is CASSSTGIIQETQYF.

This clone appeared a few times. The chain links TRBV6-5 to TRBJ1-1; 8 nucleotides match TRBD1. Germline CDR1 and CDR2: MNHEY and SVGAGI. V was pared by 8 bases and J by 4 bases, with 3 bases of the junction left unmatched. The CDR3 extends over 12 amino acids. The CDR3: CASGTGGTEAFF. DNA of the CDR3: TGTGCCAGCGGTACAGGGGGCACTGAAGCTTTCTTT.

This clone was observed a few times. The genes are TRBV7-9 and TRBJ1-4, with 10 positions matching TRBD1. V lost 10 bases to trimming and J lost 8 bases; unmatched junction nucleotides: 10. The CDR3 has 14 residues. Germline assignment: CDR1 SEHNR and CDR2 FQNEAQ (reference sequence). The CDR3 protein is CATSTGTGDEKLFF. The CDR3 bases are TGTGCCACAAGCACCGGGACAGGGGACGAAAAACTGTTTTTT.

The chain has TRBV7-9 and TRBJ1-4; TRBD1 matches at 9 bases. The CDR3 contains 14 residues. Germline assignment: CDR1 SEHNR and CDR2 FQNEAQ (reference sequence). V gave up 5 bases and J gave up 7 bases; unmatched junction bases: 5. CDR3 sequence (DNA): TGTGCCAGCAGCGTTACAGGGGGCAGTGAAAAACTGTTTTTT. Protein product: CASSVTGGSEKLFF.

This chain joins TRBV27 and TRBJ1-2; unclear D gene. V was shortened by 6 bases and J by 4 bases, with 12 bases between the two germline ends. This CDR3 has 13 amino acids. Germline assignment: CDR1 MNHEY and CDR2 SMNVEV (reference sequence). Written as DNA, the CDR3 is TGTGCCAGCAGGGCCTCGGCGGGCTATGGCTACACCTTC. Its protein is CASRASAGYGYTF.

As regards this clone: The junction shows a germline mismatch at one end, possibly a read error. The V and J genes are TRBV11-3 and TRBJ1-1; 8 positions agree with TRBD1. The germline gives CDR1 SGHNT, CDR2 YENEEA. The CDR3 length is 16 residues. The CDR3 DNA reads TGTGCCAGCAGCTTACCCCGGGGACAGGTGAAGACTGAAGCTTTCTTT. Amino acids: CASSLPRGQVKTEAFF.

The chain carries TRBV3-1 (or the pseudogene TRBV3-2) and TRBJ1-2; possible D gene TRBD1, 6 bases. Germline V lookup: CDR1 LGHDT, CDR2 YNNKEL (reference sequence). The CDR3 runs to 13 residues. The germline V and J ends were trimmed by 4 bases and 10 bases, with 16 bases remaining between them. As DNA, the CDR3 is TGTGCCAGCAGCCCCGGGACAACGGGAACCTACACCTTC. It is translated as CASSPGTTGTYTF.

The CDR3 here is CASTQGVQPQHF. The CDR3 DNA reads TGTGCCAGTACTCAGGGGGTTCAGCCCCAGCATTTT. The chain joins TRBV19 to TRBJ1-5; TRBD1 agrees at 7 bases. CDR3 length equals 12 residues. Losses at the gene ends were 7 bases for V and 6 bases for J; bases not matched to a gene: 3. Germline CDR1 LNHDA, CDR2 SQIVND (reference sequence).

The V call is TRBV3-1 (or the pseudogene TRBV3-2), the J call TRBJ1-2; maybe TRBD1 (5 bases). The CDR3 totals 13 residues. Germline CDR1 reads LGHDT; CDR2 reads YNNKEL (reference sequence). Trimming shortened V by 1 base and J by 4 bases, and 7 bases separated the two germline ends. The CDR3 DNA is TGTGCCAGCAGCCAAGGGCAGGGCTATGGCTACACCTTC. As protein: CASSQGQGYGYTF.

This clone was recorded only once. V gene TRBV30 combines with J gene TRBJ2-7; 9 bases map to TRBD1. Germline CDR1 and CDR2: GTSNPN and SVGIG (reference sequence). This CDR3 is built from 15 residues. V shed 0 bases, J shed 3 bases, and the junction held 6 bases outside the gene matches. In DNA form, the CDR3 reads TGTGCCTGGAGTGTACTCCGGGACAGGGTCTACGAGCAGTACTTC. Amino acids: CAWSVLRDRVYEQYF.

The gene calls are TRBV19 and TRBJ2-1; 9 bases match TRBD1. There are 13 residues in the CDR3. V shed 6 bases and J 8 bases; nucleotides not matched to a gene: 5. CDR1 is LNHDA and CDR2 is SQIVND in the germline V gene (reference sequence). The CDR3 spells CASSRTGEDEQFF. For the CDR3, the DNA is TGTGCCAGTAGCCGGACAGGGGAGGATGAGCAGTTCTTC.